The rows below give T cell receptor beta chains drawn from one sample of a study of blood T cells in healthy people across ages. TCRdb reanalysed the 5' RACE reads using MiXCR and keeps one entry per CDR3 protein. The sample consists of about 680,000 distinct CDR3 sequences, 45% to 50% of them appearing once. The sample consisted of blood. Every receptor here comes from an older woman in good health. Both conserved end residues are part of each CDR3. A D gene is named only where the DNA matches it firmly. Rows may omit the clone size; those that give it use once, few, many or a size class.

abundance	j_gene	len	d_gene	v_gene	CDR3nt	CDR3aa
.	TRBJ1-2	17	TRBD1	TRBV5-1	TGCGCCAGCACCCAAGGGGGGACAGGGGGCACAGGCTATGGCTACACCTTC	CASTQGGTGGTGYGYTF
.	TRBJ1-5	15	TRBD1	TRBV28	TGTGCCAGCGGGGACAGGGGGCTGAGCAATCAGCCCCAGCATTTT	CASGDRGLSNQPQHF
.	TRBJ1-2	14	TRBD1	TRBV28	TGTGCCAGCAGTTTAGGGGACAGGCGGGGTGGCTACACCTTC	CASSLGDRRGGYTF
.	TRBJ1-1	13	TRBD1	TRBV24-1	TGTGCCACCGGGGGACAGGGAAGCACTGAAGCTTTCTTT	CATGGQGSTEAFF
.	TRBJ1-1	14	.	TRBV7-2	TGTGCCAGCAGCTTAGGGGCGATTGGGACTGAAGCTTTCTTT	CASSLGAIGTEAFF
.	TRBJ1-1	15	.	TRBV4-1	TGCGCCAGCAGCCAAGAGGTGGACCTGCTCACTGAAGCTTTCTTT	CASSQEVDLLTEAFF
many	TRBJ2-1	14	.	TRBV9	TGTGCCAGCAGCTCGGGACTTGGGTACAATGAGCAGTTCTTC	CASSSGLGYNEQFF
.	TRBJ1-1	14	.	TRBV6-5	TGTGCCAGCAGTTACTCTGAGTTGAACACTGAAGCTTTCTTT	CASSYSELNTEAFF
few	TRBJ2-4	15	.	TRBV4-2	TGTGCCAGCAGCCAGGGGGGGCCGGCTACTGACATTCAGTACTTC	CASSQGGPATDIQYF
.	TRBJ2-1	15	TRBD2	TRBV20-1	TGCAGCGCACTCTCGCTAGCGGCGACCTACAATGAGCAGTTCTTC	CSALSLAATYNEQFF
few	TRBJ2-1	16	TRBD2	TRBV20-1	TGCAGTGCTCACTCTAGCGGGAGGGCCAGGAGGGATGAGCAGTTCTTC	CSAHSSGRARRDEQFF
few	TRBJ2-7	14	.	TRBV9	TGTGCCAGCAGCGCCACTAGCAGCTCCTACGAGCAGTACTTC	CASSATSSSYEQYF
.	TRBJ1-1	14	.	TRBV12-3/TRBV12-4	TGTGCCAGCAGCCCTTCTGGGAGGGGCGCTGAAGCTTTCTTT	CASSPSGRGAEAFF
.	TRBJ1-5	16	TRBD1	TRBV7-2	TGTGCCAGCAGCCGACTCGGGACAGGGATAGGTCAGCCCCAGCATTTT	CASSRLGTGIGQPQHF
few	TRBJ2-5	14	.	TRBV12-3/TRBV12-4	TGTGCCAGCAGTTTAGCCGGGGGTTCGGAGACCCAGTACTTC	CASSLAGGSETQYF
.	TRBJ1-6	15	.	TRBV3-1	TGTGCCAGCAGCCAAGCGAAGAATAAGTATTCACCCCTCCACTTT	CASSQAKNKYSPLHF
.	TRBJ2-1	11	TRBD2	TRBV29-1	TGCAGCGGTGTGAGACTAGCGGAGCAGTTCTTC	CSGVRLAEQFF
few	TRBJ2-1	12	.	TRBV20-1	TGCAGTGCTGGGCGACCAAGCTATGAGCAGTTCTTC	CSAGRPSYEQFF
.	TRBJ2-7	14	.	TRBV27	TGTGCCAGCAGTTTATGGGGCAGTAACTACGAGCAGTACTTC	CASSLWGSNYEQYF
few	TRBJ2-7	15	TRBD2	TRBV10-3	TGTGCCATCAGAGCCAGCGGGAGCAGCTCCTACGAGCAGTACTTC	CAIRASGSSSYEQYF
.	TRBJ1-2	12	.	TRBV28	TGTGCCAGCAGTTTATTTTGGGGAGGCTACACCTTC	CASSLFWGGYTF
.	TRBJ2-1	13	.	TRBV4-3	TGCGCCAGCAGCCAAGATGAATCAAGGGAGCAGTTCTTC	CASSQDESREQFF